Below are 30 T cell receptor beta chains sequenced from a single sample in a study of PD-1 blockade in classical Hodgkin lymphoma. Stated time point: cycle 4 day 1 (C4D1), after 6 weeks of nivolumab. Autologous stem cell transplantation was followed by relapse in every patient, and brentuximab vedotin exposure varied. Profiled with immunoSEQ multiplex PCR; TCRdb holds only in-frame clones, not every one. The repertoire holds roughly 20,000 clones, with roughly 77% as singletons. Sequencing was performed on peripheral blood mononuclear cells (PBMCs), taken before the fourth cycle of nivolumab. The receptors were gathered from a human donor with classical Hodgkin lymphoma.

This clone has a single count. The chain uses TRBV6-1 and TRBJ1-1; possibly TRBD1 for D (5 bases). V shed 1 base and J shed 1 base, with 16 bases lying between them. The CDR3 totals 17 residues. CDR1 and CDR2 (germline): MNHNS, SASEGT. The CDR3 spells CASSEGGRTTKNTEAFF. Written as DNA, the CDR3 is TGTGCCAGCAGTGAAGGGGGACGGACGACTAAGAACACTGAAGCTTTCTTT.

This chain joins TRBV30 and TRBJ1-2; D not resolved. V lost 0 bases to trimming and J lost 8 bases, with 10 bases between them. The CDR3 has 12 amino acids. The germline gives CDR1 GTSNPN, CDR2 SVGIG (reference sequence). This CDR3 is CAWSVSGGGYTF. As DNA, the CDR3 is TGTGCCTGGAGTGTGTCAGGCGGAGGCTACACCTTC.

The chain combines TRBV11-2 with TRBJ2-5; D uncertain. The CDR3 is made up of 13 amino acids. V lost 1 base to trimming and J lost 4 bases, with 7 bases between them. Germline CDR1 is SGHAT and CDR2 is FQNNGV. CDR3 amino acids: CASSLVYGETQYF. The CDR3 DNA reads as TGTGCCAGCAGCTTAGTATACGGAGAGACCCAGTACTTC.

The rearrangement joins TRBV6-5 to TRBJ1-3, with D maybe TRBD1 (6 bases). CDR1 and CDR2 (germline): MNHEY, SVGAGI. CDR3 size: 14 residues. V was clipped by 6 bases and J by 0 bases, with 9 bases between them. DNA of the CDR3: TGTGCCAGCAGGGGGGCAGCCTCTGGAAACACCATATATTTT. Protein product: CASRGAASGNTIYF.

This clone was seen only once. The chain recombines TRBV11-2 with TRBJ2-3; TRBD2 matches 9 bases. The CDR3 is made up of 15 amino acids. After removal of 1 base from V and 8 bases from J, the junction contained 7 bases not matched to a gene. CDR1 is SGHAT, CDR2 FQNNGV, per germline. The CDR3 loop reads CASSLGSAGGSTQYF. CDR3 DNA sequence: TGTGCCAGCAGCTTAGGTTCAGCGGGGGGCTCTACGCAGTATTTT.

V is TRBV7-2 and J is TRBJ1-1; tentative D call: TRBD1 (5 bases). The CDR3 loop spans 13 amino acids. CDR1 SGHTA and CDR2 FQGNSA come from the germline V gene. Between the trimmed V and J ends, which lost 4 bases and 10 bases, there was a span of 16 bases. Written as DNA, the CDR3 is TGTGCCAGCAGCTCTGGACGGGGCCTTTTAGCTTTCTTT. Translation gives CASSSGRGLLAFF.

Only one count was recorded for this clone. The DNA of the CDR3 is TGTGCCAGCAGCTTGGGGCCAAACAGAGATACGCAGTATTTT. Protein: CASSLGPNRDTQYF. The J gene is TRBJ2-3, the V gene TRBV5-4; no reliable D call. Germline V gene lookup returns CDR1 SGHNT and CDR2 YYREEE (reference sequence). Trimming cost V 0 bases and J 5 bases, with 10 bases left between them. The CDR3 has 14 residues.

This sequence joins TRBV19 and TRBJ1-4; tentative D call: TRBD1 (6 bases). Germline V CDR1 and CDR2: LNHDA, SQIVND (reference sequence). V lost 5 bases to trimming and J lost 6 bases, with 22 bases between them. This CDR3 contains 17 residues. Here the CDR3 DNA reads TGTGCCAGTAGTCCCCTTCCTGGGGGGCCAAAGGATGAAAAACTGTTTTTT. Translated, it gives CASSPLPGGPKDEKLFF.

V is TRBV21-1 and J is TRBJ2-6; the D call of TRBD1 is as the table states it, not checked on the DNA. TRBV21-1 is a recognized pseudogene. This CDR3 comprises 19 residues. CDR3 in DNA: TGTGCCAGCAGCCGGAGGGGGACAGGGGCCCCCTCTGGGGCCAACGTCCTGACTTTC. As protein: CASSRRGTGAPSGANVLTF.

The CDR3 sequence is CASSRTGGSNSPLHF. The CDR3 nucleotides read TGTGCCAGCAGTCGGACAGGGGGCAGTAATTCACCCCTCCACTTT. The chain has TRBV2 and TRBJ1-6; 11 positions match TRBD1. J lost 6 bases, V lost 5 bases, and 3 bases had no gene match. The CDR3 is made up of 15 amino acids. Germline V gene lookup returns CDR1 SNHLY and CDR2 FYNNEI.

The chain has TRBV4-3 and TRBJ1-4, with D unresolved. The germline V gene has CDR1 LGHNA and CDR2 YSLEER. V was clipped by 5 bases and J by 3 bases, with 10 bases between them. The CDR3 loop spans 14 amino acids. CDR3 protein: CASSSGDSNEKLFF. Here the CDR3 DNA reads TGCGCCAGCAGCTCAGGTGATTCTAATGAAAAACTGTTTTTT.

The CDR3: CASSLVTSGTEAFF. CDR3 in DNA: TGTGCCAGCAGCTTAGTTACATCGGGCACTGAAGCTTTCTTT. The chain carries TRBV7-9 and TRBJ1-1; D call uncertain. The V gene's germline CDR1 is SEHNR and CDR2 FQNEAQ (reference sequence). V lost 1 base to trimming and J lost 4 bases, with 10 bases between them. This CDR3 is 14 amino acids long.

V usage is TRBV30 and J usage is TRBJ2-7; 11 nucleotides agree with TRBD2. The CDR3 sequence is 16 residues long. Looked up from germline, CDR1 is GTSNPN and CDR2 is SVGIG (reference sequence). The V and J ends lost 2 bases and 0 bases, in that order; junction bases with no gene match: 6. CDR3 in DNA: TGTGCCTGGAGTCTCCTAGCGGGAGGATACTCCTACGAGCAGTACTTC. Protein product: CAWSLLAGGYSYEQYF.

In this sample, this clone turned up a few times. V is TRBV7-2 and J is TRBJ2-7; 9 positions agree with TRBD1. Germline values: CDR1 SGHTA, CDR2 FQGNSA. The J segment lost 3 bases and the V segment lost 4 bases, leaving 7 bases of the junction unmatched. The CDR3 sequence is 15 residues long. The CDR3 region has the DNA TGTGCCAGCAGCTCTGGTAAGGGACAGGGCTACGAGCAGTACTTC. As protein: CASSSGKGQGYEQYF.

The table lists this clone with a count of one. V gene TRBV6-5 combines with J gene TRBJ1-6; no clear D gene. V was shortened by 5 bases and J by 8 bases, with 7 bases between the two germline ends. Germline V gene lookup returns CDR1 MNHEY and CDR2 SVGAGI. The CDR3 sequence is 12 residues long. The CDR3 protein is CASSMSDSPLHF. CDR3 sequence (DNA): TGTGCCAGCAGTATGTCAGATTCACCCCTCCACTTT.

This clone appeared a single time. The chain recombines TRBV6-1 with TRBJ2-7, with TRBD1 identical over 7 bases. Germline V gene lookup returns CDR1 MNHNS and CDR2 SASEGT. J gave up 4 bases and V 10 bases, and 4 bases lay outside the gene matches. This CDR3 is 11 amino acids long. CDR3: CATGTVYEQYV. CDR3 sequence (DNA): TGTGCCACGGGGACAGTTTACGAGCAGTACGTC.

The chain couples TRBV10-3 to TRBJ2-7, with 7 bases fitting TRBD1. V dropped 6 bases and J dropped 5; count of bases not matched to a gene: 4. The CDR3 totals 12 residues. Germline V lookup: CDR1 ENHRY, CDR2 SYGVKD. Here the CDR3 reads CAISLDRDEQYV. The CDR3, as DNA: TGTGCCATCAGCCTCGACAGGGACGAGCAGTACGTC.

The chain carries TRBV5-1 and TRBJ2-3; 7 nucleotides align to TRBD2. CDR3 length: 15 residues. V trimming: 0 bases; J trimming: 2 bases; junction bases outside the gene matches: 3. From germline, CDR1 is SGHRS and CDR2 YFSETQ. In DNA, the CDR3 is TGCGCCAGCAGCTTGGAAGGGAGGGACACAGATACGCAGTATTTT. Translating gives CASSLEGRDTDTQYF.

V gene TRBV18 combines with J gene TRBJ1-2, with a possible D match to TRBD1 (6 bases). This CDR3 contains 15 residues. Germline values: CDR1 KGHSH, CDR2 LQKENI. The germline V and J ends were trimmed by 0 bases and 8 bases, with 16 bases remaining between them. CDR3 nucleotide sequence: TGTGCCAGCTCACCACCGCTATCCAGGGGTGAAGGCTACACCTTC. It yields the protein CASSPPLSRGEGYTF.

This clone has only a few counts. V usage is TRBV9 and J usage is TRBJ2-5; tentative D call: TRBD1 (6 bases). The V gene's germline CDR1 is SGDLS and CDR2 YYNGEE. V was trimmed by 1 base and J by 2 bases, leaving 6 bases between them. There are 13 residues in the CDR3. Written as DNA, the CDR3 is TGTGCCAGCAGCGTACAGGGGCAAGAGACCCAGTACTTC. This gives the protein CASSVQGQETQYF.

J is TRBJ1-2 and V is TRBV19, with 10 bases aligning to TRBD1. CDR1 is LNHDA, CDR2 SQIVND, per germline (reference sequence). The V segment lost 6 bases and the J segment 7 bases; nucleotides outside the gene matches: 5. The CDR3 runs 13 residues. CDR3: CASRTGGAVGYTF. Here the CDR3 DNA reads TGTGCCAGTAGGACAGGGGGCGCGGTTGGCTACACCTTC.

The rearrangement joins TRBV9 to TRBJ2-2; D is unclear. The CDR3 totals 11 residues. Trimming shortened V by 6 bases and J by 7 bases, and 7 bases separated the two germline ends. Per germline, CDR1 SGDLS and CDR2 YYNGEE. This CDR3 is CASKKDGELFF. The CDR3 DNA reads as TGTGCCAGCAAGAAGGACGGGGAGCTGTTTTTT.

DNA for the CDR3: TGTGCCATCAGTGAGTCAGGGGGGCCGAACACCGGGGAGCTGTTTTTT. Translation: CAISESGGPNTGELFF. V is TRBV10-3 and J is TRBJ2-2, with D tentatively TRBD1 or TRBD2 (6 bases each). Germline assignment: CDR1 ENHRY and CDR2 SYGVKD. V was clipped by 0 bases and J by 0 bases, with 8 bases between them. CDR3 length: 16 amino acids.

V is TRBV6-1 and J is TRBJ2-2; D unresolved. CDR3 size: 14 residues. CDR1 is MNHNS, CDR2 SASEGT, per germline. With 2 bases removed from V and 7 bases from J, the gap between germline ends came to 11 bases. CDR3 region: CASSENGSYGELFF. CDR3 sequence (DNA): TGTGCCAGCAGTGAAAACGGTAGCTACGGGGAGCTGTTTTTT.

The chain recombines TRBV6-5 with TRBJ1-1, with D unclear. V was cut by 6 bases and J by 8 bases, with 22 bases left in between. Germline V lookup: CDR1 MNHEY, CDR2 SVGAGI. The CDR3 is made up of 15 amino acids. CDR3 in amino acids: CASSFGSAGSREAFF. CDR3 nucleotides: TGTGCCAGCAGCTTCGGCAGCGCGGGCAGTCGGGAAGCTTTCTTT.

In its sample, this clone was seen a few times. The same CDR3 is also encoded by other DNA sequences in this sample. This sequence joins TRBV6-5 and TRBJ1-1; D remains ambiguous. Per germline, CDR1 MNHEY and CDR2 SVGAGI. This CDR3 has 13 amino acids. V lost 2 bases and J lost 1, with 5 bases in between. CDR3 residues: CASSYGGNTEAFF. In DNA form, the CDR3 reads TGTGCCAGCAGTTACGGAGGGAACACTGAAGCTTTCTTT.

The CDR3 DNA reads as TGTGCCAGTAGTATCTTAGGTATGGGACAGGGGTCCGGCTACACCTTC. This sequence encodes CASSILGMGQGSGYTF. The rearrangement links TRBV19 to TRBJ1-2; 10 nucleotides align to TRBD1. Germline-derived CDR1 and CDR2 are LNHDA and SQIVND (reference sequence). The CDR3 is made up of 16 amino acids. V shed 3 bases, J shed 8 bases, and the junction held 12 bases outside the gene matches.

V is TRBV5-4 and J is TRBJ2-6, with unresolved D. V lost 4 bases, J lost 4 bases, and 21 bases lay in between. The CDR3 contains 18 residues. Germline-derived CDR1 and CDR2 are SGHNT and YYREEE (reference sequence). In DNA, the CDR3 is TGTGCCAGCAGCGAAGAGGCAGGTCTTACGTTGGGGGCCAACGTCCTGACTTTC. It is translated as CASSEEAGLTLGANVLTF.

The sample holds a few counts of this clone. The chain links TRBV5-1 to TRBJ2-2; 8 bases align to TRBD1. Germline trimming cut 2 bases from V and 1 base from J; bases unmatched to any gene: 13. CDR1 and CDR2 (germline): SGHRS, YFSETQ. The CDR3 extends over 19 amino acids. This CDR3 is CASSLQQGGKSRNTGELFF. The CDR3 coding sequence is TGCGCCAGCAGCTTACAACAGGGGGGAAAGTCTAGGAACACCGGGGAGCTGTTTTTT.

V gene TRBV9 combines with J gene TRBJ1-3, with D perhaps TRBD1 (5 bases). The CDR3 is 17 amino acids. CDR1 is SGDLS and CDR2 is YYNGEE in the germline V gene. With 2 bases removed from V and 0 bases from J, the gap between germline ends came to 15 bases. The CDR3 nucleotides are TGTGCCAGCAGCGTTTCCGGGACCGCGAACTCTGGAAACACCATATATTTT. Protein sequence: CASSVSGTANSGNTIYF.